The rows below give T cell receptor beta chains drawn from one sample of a study of cytomegalovirus exposure and HLA in healthy donors. Profiled with immunoSEQ multiplex PCR; TCRdb holds only in-frame clones, not every one. There are roughly 100,000 clones in the sample; around 80% occur only once, and 10% to 13% lies in the top ten. The specimen was PBMCs. Every receptor here comes from a young woman in good health and CMV-seropositive. CDR3s include the opening cysteine and the closing phenylalanine or tryptophan. A D gene is named only where the DNA matches it firmly. Some rows mark clone size as missing; the rest say once, few, many or name a class of expanded clone.

>TRBV15|TRBJ2-7|-|TRBD1
CATSRKGGTGGLGQYF
TGTGCCACCAGCAGAAAAGGTGGGACAGGGGGCCTTGGGCAGTACTTC
>TRBV28|TRBJ2-2|-|-
CASMRVGELFF
TGTGCCAGCATGAGAGTCGGGGAGCTGTTTTTT
>TRBV4-3|TRBJ2-7|-|-
CASSQVLASTYEQYF
TGCGCCAGCAGCCAAGTGTTAGCCTCCACCTACGAGCAGTACTTC
>TRBV27|TRBJ2-2|-|-
CASTGAGELFF
TGTGCCAGCACCGGGGCCGGGGAGCTGTTTTTT
>TRBV28|TRBJ1-5|-|TRBD1
CASSFVGTGKDQPQHF
TGTGCCAGCAGTTTTGTGGGGACAGGGAAGGACCAGCCCCAGCATTTT
>TRBV6-5|TRBJ2-5|-|TRBD2
CASSSYLAGGETQYF
TGTGCCAGCAGTTCCTACCTAGCGGGAGGTGAGACCCAGTACTTC
>TRBV19|TRBJ2-1|-|TRBD2
CASSIAVPGGEQFF
TGTGCCAGTAGTATCGCGGTGCCGGGGGGAGAGCAGTTCTTC
>TRBV10-3|TRBJ2-5|-|-
CAISDSKGETQYF
TGTGCCATCAGTGACTCCAAGGGGGAGACCCAGTACTTC
>TRBV7-9|TRBJ1-2|once|TRBD1
CASSVTGDYYGYTF
TGTGCCAGCAGCGTGACAGGGGATTATTATGGCTACACCTTC
>TRBV28|TRBJ1-1|-|TRBD1
CASSLNRGQGSTEAFF
TGTGCCAGCAGCCTTAACCGGGGACAGGGATCCACTGAAGCTTTCTTT
>TRBV30|TRBJ1-2|-|-
CAWSVSPGLDLGYTF
TGTGCCTGGAGTGTTTCTCCGGGTCTTGACTTGGGCTACACCTTC
>TRBV18|TRBJ2-4|-|TRBD2
CASSPLGGQQLAKNIQYF
TGTGCCAGCTCACCACTGGGAGGGCAACAGCTAGCCAAAAACATTCAGTACTTC
>TRBV7-9|TRBJ2-3|-|TRBD1
CASSSDNYRDRGHQDTQYF
TGTGCCAGCAGCTCGGACAATTACCGGGACAGGGGGCATCAAGATACGCAGTATTTT
>TRBV5-1|TRBJ2-5|-|TRBD2
CASSLALLGTSGAETQYF
TGCGCCAGCAGCTTGGCCTTGTTAGGGACTAGCGGGGCCGAAACCCAGTACTTC
>TRBV7-8|TRBJ2-1|-|TRBD2
CASSFPSTSGRAESYNEQFF
TGTGCCAGCAGCTTTCCTTCGACTAGCGGGAGGGCCGAGTCCTACAATGAGCAGTTCTTC
>TRBV4-3|TRBJ2-7|-|-
CASSQDRNYEQYF
TGCGCCAGCAGCCAAGACAGAAACTACGAGCAGTACTTC
>TRBV19|TRBJ1-3|once|-
CASSPRPVNTIYF
TGTGCCAGTAGCCCTAGACCGGTGAACACCATATATTTT
>TRBV18|TRBJ1-2|-|-
CASSPDIQSPNYGYTF
TGTGCCAGCTCACCTGATATCCAGTCCCCCAACTATGGCTACACCTTC
>TRBV19|TRBJ1-1|-|-
CASNTNWGQGPNTEAFF
TGTGCCAGTAACACCAATTGGGGGCAGGGACCCAACACTGAAGCTTTCTTT
>TRBV29-1|TRBJ1-3|-|-
CSVVPPSGYSGNTIYF
TGCAGCGTTGTGCCCCCTTCAGGGTACTCTGGAAACACCATATATTTT
>TRBV29-1|TRBJ1-4|-|-
CSVAVTTNEKLFF
TGCAGCGTTGCGGTGACAACTAATGAAAAACTGTTTTTT
>TRBV27|TRBJ2-1|-|TRBD2
CASSSGTSGIVNEQFF
TGTGCCAGCAGTTCCGGGACTAGCGGGATAGTGAATGAGCAGTTCTTC
>TRBV7-8|TRBJ2-1|-|-
CASSLARGWGSYNEQFF
TGTGCCAGCAGCTTAGCCCGCGGGTGGGGCTCCTACAATGAGCAGTTCTTC
>TRBV7-8|TRBJ2-7|-|-
CASSRQDEQYF
TGTGCCAGCAGCCGACAAGACGAGCAGTACTTC
>TRBV2|TRBJ1-2|few|-
CACKGYGYTF
TGTGCCTGCAAGGGGTATGGCTACACCTTC
>TRBV2|TRBJ2-5|-|-
CASSERSQETQYF
TGTGCCAGCAGTGAACGGAGCCAAGAGACCCAGTACTTC
>TRBV5-1|TRBJ2-2|-|-
CASSLDVWAGPGELFF
TGCGCCAGCAGCTTGGACGTGTGGGCAGGGCCCGGGGAGCTGTTTTTT
>TRBV27|TRBJ2-7|-|TRBD2
CASSFLSSGPDEQYF
TGTGCCAGCAGTTTCTTGTCTAGCGGGCCGGACGAGCAGTACTTC
>TRBV13|TRBJ1-5|-|TRBD1
CASSAGTGGLNQPQHF
TGTGCCAGCAGCGCCGGGACAGGGGGCCTCAATCAGCCCCAGCATTTT
>TRBV6-5|TRBJ2-7|-|TRBD1
CASGWDSSYEQYF
TGTGCCAGCGGGTGGGACAGTTCCTACGAGCAGTACTTC
>TRBV25-1|TRBJ1-2|-|-
CASSMPGTTGTYYGYTF
TGTGCCAGCAGTATGCCCGGGACAACAGGAACCTACTATGGCTACACCTTC
>TRBV4-1|TRBJ2-5|-|-
CASSHPRETLAGTQYF
TGCGCCAGCAGCCATCCTAGGGAGACTCTGGCCGGAACCCAGTACTTC
>TRBV4-3|TRBJ2-1|-|-
CASSQEAGRLYNEQFF
TGCGCCAGCAGCCAAGAGGCGGGGAGGCTCTACAATGAGCAGTTCTTC
>TRBV7-8|TRBJ2-7|-|-
CASSLTGEYYEQYF
TGTGCCAGCAGCTTAACCGGGGAGTACTACGAGCAGTACTTC
>TRBV7-6|TRBJ2-5|-|-
CASSLDREETQYF
TGTGCCAGCAGCTTAGACAGGGAAGAGACCCAGTACTTC
>TRBV10-2|TRBJ1-1|-|TRBD1
CASRPTGDRNTEAFF
TGCGCCAGCAGACCGACAGGGGACAGGAACACTGAAGCTTTCTTT
>TRBV7-8|TRBJ2-1|-|TRBD2
CASSLSGGSWDEQFF
TGTGCCAGCAGCTTATCGGGAGGCTCCTGGGATGAGCAGTTCTTC
>TRBV7-9|TRBJ2-3|-|TRBD2
CASSFPASGPKGTQYF
TGTGCCAGCAGCTTTCCGGCTAGCGGGCCTAAGGGTACGCAGTATTTT
>TRBV25-1|TRBJ1-2|-|TRBD1
CASSEGTARLRDGYTF
TGTGCCAGCAGTGAGGGGACAGCCCGACTACGGGATGGCTACACCTTC
>TRBV5-5|TRBJ2-7|-|-
CASSRGGASPYEQYF
TGTGCCAGCAGCCGCGGCGGGGCATCTCCCTACGAGCAGTACTTC
>TRBV7-8|TRBJ1-5|few|-
CASSLAGGGNQPQHF
TGTGCCAGCAGCTTAGCGGGGGGAGGCAATCAGCCCCAGCATTTT
>TRBV7-9|TRBJ2-3|once|TRBD2
CASSFLKTSGNTDTQYF
TGTGCCAGCAGCTTCTTAAAGACTAGCGGGAACACAGATACGCAGTATTTT
>TRBV7-9|TRBJ1-4|-|-
CASSSFRTNEKLFF
TGTGCCAGCAGCTCCTTTAGAACTAATGAAAAACTGTTTTTT
>TRBV4-3|TRBJ2-7|-|-
CASSHSAGSLEQYF
TGCGCCAGCAGCCATTCCGCGGGGTCTCTCGAGCAGTACTTC
>TRBV7-2|TRBJ1-2|-|TRBD1
CASSPRTGELYGYTF
TGTGCCAGCAGCCCACGGACAGGGGAGTTATATGGCTACACCTTC
>TRBV6-5|TRBJ2-7|-|-
CASRQGSYEQYF
TGTGCCAGCAGACAGGGCTCCTACGAGCAGTACTTC